This is a list of T cell receptor beta chains from one sample in a study of cytomegalovirus exposure and HLA in healthy donors. Profiling relied on immunoSEQ multiplex PCR, and the TCRdb table lists in-frame clones only, not all of them. This table has about 230,000 clones, just under 80% appearing once. The sequenced material came from PBMCs. These receptor sequences come from a boy aged 5-17 years in good health and CMV-seronegative. The CDR3 runs from the conserved cysteine through the conserved F or W. D genes are given only for firm matches. Only part of the rows carry a size: once, few, many, or a class if the clone is expanded.

j_call clone_size d_call v_call cdr3_nt cdr3_aa
TRBJ1-1 . . TRBV2 TGTGCCATCATCGGACAGATGAACACTGAAGCTTTCTTT CAIIGQMNTEAFF
TRBJ2-5 . TRBD2 TRBV6-1 TGTGCCAGCAGTGAAGCGGGCGGGGGGGCAACCCAAGAGACCCAGTACTTC CASSEAGGGATQETQYF
TRBJ1-6 . . TRBV6-5 TGTGCCAGCAGTTTGGACAGCTCGTCTTCACCCCTCCACTTT CASSLDSSSSPLHF
TRBJ1-2 . . TRBV9 TGTGCCAGCAGCTCTCTAGCGAACTATGGCTACACCTTC CASSSLANYGYTF
TRBJ1-2 . . TRBV19 TGTGCCAGTGGGGGAGGGGAGGGGCATAAATATGGCTACACCTTC CASGGGEGHKYGYTF
TRBJ2-2 . TRBD1 TRBV14 TGTGCCAGCAGCCAAGATCTGGGACAGCCCGGGGAGCTGTTTTTT CASSQDLGQPGELFF
TRBJ2-7 . TRBD2 TRBV7-9 TGTGCCAGCAGCCCACGAGGGACTAGCGGGAGGGCCCTTGAGAACGAGCAGTACTTC CASSPRGTSGRALENEQYF
TRBJ1-2 once . TRBV4-1 TGCGCCAGCAGCCAAGTTAAATCCGGCTACACCTTC CASSQVKSGYTF
TRBJ1-1 . . TRBV5-4 TGTGCCAGCAGCTTGGCAGAGAACACTGAAGCTTTCTTT CASSLAENTEAFF
TRBJ1-1 . . TRBV7-9 TGTGCCAGCAGCCTTAAAAAAGGAGAGGATGAAGCTTTCTTT CASSLKKGEDEAFF
TRBJ1-2 . TRBD1 TRBV6-1 TGTGCCAGCAGTGAATTAGGGACAGGCGGCTACACCTTC CASSELGTGGYTF